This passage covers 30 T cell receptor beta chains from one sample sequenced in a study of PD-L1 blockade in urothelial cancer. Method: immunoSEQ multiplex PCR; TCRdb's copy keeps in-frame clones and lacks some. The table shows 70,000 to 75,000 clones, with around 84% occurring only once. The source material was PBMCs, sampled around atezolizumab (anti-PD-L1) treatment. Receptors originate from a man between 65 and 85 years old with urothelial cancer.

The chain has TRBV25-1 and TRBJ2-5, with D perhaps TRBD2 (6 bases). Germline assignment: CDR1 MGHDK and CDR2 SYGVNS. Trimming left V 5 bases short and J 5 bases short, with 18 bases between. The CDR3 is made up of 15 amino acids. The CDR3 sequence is CASSPPGTGSETQYF. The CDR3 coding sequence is TGTGCCAGCAGTCCCCCCGGGACTGGGAGCGAGACCCAGTACTTC.

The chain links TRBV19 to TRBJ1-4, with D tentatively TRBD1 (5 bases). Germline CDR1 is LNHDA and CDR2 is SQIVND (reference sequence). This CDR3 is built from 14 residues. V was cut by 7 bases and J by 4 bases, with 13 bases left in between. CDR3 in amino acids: CASTSRDFNEKLFF. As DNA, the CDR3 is TGTGCCAGTACGTCCCGGGACTTTAATGAAAAACTGTTTTTT.

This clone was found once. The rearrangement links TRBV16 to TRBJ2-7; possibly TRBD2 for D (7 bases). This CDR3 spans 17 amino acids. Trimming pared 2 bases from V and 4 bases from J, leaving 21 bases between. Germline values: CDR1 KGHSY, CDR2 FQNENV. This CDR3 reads CASSQLPLGGHWYEQYF. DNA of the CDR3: TGTGCCAGCAGCCAACTTCCTCTCGGGGGGCATTGGTACGAGCAGTACTTC.

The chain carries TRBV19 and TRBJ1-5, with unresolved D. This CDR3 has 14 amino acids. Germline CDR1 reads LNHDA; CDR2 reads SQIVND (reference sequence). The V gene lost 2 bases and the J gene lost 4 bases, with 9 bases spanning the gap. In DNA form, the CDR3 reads TGTGCCAGTAGTATACAGACGACAAATCAGCCCCAGCATTTT. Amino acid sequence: CASSIQTTNQPQHF.

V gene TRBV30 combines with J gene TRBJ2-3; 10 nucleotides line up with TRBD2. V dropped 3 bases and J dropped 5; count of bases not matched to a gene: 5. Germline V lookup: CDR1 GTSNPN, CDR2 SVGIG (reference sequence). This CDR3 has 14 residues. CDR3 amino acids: CAWRLAGTRDTQYF. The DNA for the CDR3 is TGTGCCTGGAGACTAGCGGGAACCAGAGATACGCAGTATTTT.

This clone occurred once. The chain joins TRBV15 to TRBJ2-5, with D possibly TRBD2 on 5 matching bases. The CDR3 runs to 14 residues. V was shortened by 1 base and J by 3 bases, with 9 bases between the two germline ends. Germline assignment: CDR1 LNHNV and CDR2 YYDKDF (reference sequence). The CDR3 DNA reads TGTGCCACCAGCAGAGGGAGGACGGAAGAGACCCAGTACTTC. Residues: CATSRGRTEETQYF.

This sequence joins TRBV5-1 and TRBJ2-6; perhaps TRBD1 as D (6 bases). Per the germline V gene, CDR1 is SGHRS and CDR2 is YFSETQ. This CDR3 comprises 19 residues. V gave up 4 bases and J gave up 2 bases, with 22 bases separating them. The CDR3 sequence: CASSQDEQGLRAGANVLTF. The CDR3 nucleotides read TGCGCCAGCAGCCAAGACGAACAGGGATTGAGGGCTGGGGCCAACGTCCTGACTTTC.

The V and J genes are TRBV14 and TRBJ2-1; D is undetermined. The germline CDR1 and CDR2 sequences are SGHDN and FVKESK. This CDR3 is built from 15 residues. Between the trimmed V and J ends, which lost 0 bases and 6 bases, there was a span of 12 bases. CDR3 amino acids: CASSQDSPTRNEQFF. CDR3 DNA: TGTGCCAGCAGCCAAGATTCCCCTACCCGCAATGAGCAGTTCTTC.

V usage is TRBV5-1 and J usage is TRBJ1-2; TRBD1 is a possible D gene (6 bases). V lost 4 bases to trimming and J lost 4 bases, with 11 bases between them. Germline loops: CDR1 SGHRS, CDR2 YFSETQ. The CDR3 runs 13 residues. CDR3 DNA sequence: TGCGCCAGCAGCGGGATGACAGGCTATGGCTACACCTTC. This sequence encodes CASSGMTGYGYTF.

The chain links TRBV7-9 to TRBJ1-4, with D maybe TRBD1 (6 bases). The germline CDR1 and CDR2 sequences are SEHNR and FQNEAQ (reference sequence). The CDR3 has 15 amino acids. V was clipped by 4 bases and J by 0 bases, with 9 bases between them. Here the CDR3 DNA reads TGTGCCAGCAGCTCCTGGACAGCAACTAATGAAAAACTGTTTTTT. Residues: CASSSWTATNEKLFF.

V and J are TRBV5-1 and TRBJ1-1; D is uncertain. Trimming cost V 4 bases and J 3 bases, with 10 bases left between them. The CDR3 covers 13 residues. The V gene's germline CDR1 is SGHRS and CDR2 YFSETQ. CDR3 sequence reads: CASSPGFDTEAFF. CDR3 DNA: TGCGCCAGCAGCCCAGGATTCGACACTGAAGCTTTCTTT.

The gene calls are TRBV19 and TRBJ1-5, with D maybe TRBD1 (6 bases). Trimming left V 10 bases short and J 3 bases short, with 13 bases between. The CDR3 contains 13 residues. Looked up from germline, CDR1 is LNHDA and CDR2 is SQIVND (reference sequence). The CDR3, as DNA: TGTGCCACCGAGGGGACATACAATCAGCCCCAGCATTTT. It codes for CATEGTYNQPQHF. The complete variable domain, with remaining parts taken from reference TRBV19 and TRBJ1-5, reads DGGITQSPKYLFRKEGQNVTLSCEQNLNHDAMYWYRQDPGQGLRLIYYSQIVNDFQKGDIAEGYSVSREKKESFPLTVTSAQKNPTAFYLCATEGTYNQPQHFGDGTRLSIL.

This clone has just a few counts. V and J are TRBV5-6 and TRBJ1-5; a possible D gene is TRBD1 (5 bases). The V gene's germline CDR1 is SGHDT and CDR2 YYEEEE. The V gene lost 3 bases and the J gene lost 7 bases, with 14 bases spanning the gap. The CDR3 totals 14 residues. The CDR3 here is CASSSPSDSQPQHF. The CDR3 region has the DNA TGTGCCAGCAGCTCCCCGTCCGACAGCCAGCCCCAGCATTTT. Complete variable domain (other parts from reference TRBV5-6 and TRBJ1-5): DAGVTQSPTHLIKTRGQQVTLRCSPKSGHDTVSWYQQALGQGPQFIFQYYEEEERQRGNFPDRFSGHQFPNYSSELNVNALLLGDSALYLCASSSPSDSQPQHFGDGTRLSIL.

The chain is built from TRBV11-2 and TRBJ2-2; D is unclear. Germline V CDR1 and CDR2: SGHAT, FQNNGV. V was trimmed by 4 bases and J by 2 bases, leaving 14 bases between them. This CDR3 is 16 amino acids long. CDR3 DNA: TGTGCCAGCAGCTCCCAATCAGGCCCTAACACCGGGGAGCTGTTTTTT. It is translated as CASSSQSGPNTGELFF. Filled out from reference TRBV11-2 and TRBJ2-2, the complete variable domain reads EAGVAQSPRYKIIEKRQSVAFWCNPISGHATLYWYQQILGQGPKLLIQFQNNGVVDDSQLPKDRFSAERLKGVDSTLKIQPAKLEDSAVYLCASSSQSGPNTGELFFGEGSRLTVL.

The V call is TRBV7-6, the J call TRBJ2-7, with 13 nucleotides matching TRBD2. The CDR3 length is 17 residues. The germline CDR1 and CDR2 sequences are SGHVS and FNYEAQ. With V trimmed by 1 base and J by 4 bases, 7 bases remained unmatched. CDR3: CASSLGLAGGLSYEQYF. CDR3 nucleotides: TGTGCCAGCAGCTTAGGACTAGCGGGAGGATTATCTTACGAGCAGTACTTC.

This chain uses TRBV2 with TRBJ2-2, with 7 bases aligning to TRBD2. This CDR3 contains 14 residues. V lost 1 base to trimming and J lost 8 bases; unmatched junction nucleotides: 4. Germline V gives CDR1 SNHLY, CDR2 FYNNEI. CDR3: CASSEGAGAGELFF. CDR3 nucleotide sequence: TGTGCCAGCAGTGAAGGGGCGGGAGCGGGGGAGCTGTTTTTT.

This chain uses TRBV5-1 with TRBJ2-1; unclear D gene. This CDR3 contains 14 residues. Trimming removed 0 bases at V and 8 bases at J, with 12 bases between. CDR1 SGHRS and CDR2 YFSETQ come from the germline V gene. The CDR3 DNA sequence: TGCGCCAGCAGCTTGGATCTACCTAACTATGAGCAGTTCTTC. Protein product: CASSLDLPNYEQFF.

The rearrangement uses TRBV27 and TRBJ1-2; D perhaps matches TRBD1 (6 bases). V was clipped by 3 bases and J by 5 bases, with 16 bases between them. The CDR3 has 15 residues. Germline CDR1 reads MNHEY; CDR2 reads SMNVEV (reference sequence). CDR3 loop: CASSFTGILGYGYTF. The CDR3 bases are TGTGCCAGCAGTTTCACAGGGATCTTAGGGTATGGCTACACCTTC.

As DNA, the CDR3 is TGTGCCAGCAGGTCTGGAATGGCAGGCCAGAGACAAGAGACCCAGTACTTC. Amino acid sequence: CASRSGMAGQRQETQYF. V gene TRBV2 combines with J gene TRBJ2-5; D is unclear. This CDR3 is 17 amino acids long. Trimming removed 6 bases at V and 2 bases at J, with 22 bases between. Germline V CDR1 and CDR2: SNHLY, FYNNEI.

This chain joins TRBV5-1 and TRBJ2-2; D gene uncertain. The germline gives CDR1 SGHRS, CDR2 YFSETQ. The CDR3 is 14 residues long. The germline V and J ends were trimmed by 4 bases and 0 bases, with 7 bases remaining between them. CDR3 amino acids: CASSTPSNTGELFF. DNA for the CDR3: TGCGCCAGCAGCACTCCCTCGAACACCGGGGAGCTGTTTTTT.

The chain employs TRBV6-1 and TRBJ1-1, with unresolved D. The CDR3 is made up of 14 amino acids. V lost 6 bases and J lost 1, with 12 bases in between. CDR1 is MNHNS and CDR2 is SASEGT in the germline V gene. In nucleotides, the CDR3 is TGTGCCAGCAGAGCCGGGTATCAGAACACTGAAGCTTTCTTT. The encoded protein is CASRAGYQNTEAFF.

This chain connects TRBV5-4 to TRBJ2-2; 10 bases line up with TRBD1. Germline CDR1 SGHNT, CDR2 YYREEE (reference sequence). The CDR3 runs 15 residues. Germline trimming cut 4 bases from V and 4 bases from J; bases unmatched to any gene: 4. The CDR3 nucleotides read TGTGCCAGCAGCCGGGGACAGGGGACCACCGGGGAGCTGTTTTTT. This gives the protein CASSRGQGTTGELFF.

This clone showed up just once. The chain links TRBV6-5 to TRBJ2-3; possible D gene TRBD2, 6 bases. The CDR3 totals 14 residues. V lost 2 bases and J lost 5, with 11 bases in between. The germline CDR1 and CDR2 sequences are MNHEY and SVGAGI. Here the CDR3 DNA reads TGTGCCAGCAGTTACGGGGTGGGGGGAGATACGCAGTATTTT. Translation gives CASSYGVGGDTQYF.

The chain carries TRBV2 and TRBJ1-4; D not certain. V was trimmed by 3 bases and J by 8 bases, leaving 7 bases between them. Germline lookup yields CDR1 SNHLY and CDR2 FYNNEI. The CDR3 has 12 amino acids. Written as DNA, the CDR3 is TGTGCCAGCAGTGAGGTGCAGGAAAAACTGTTTTTT. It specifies CASSEVQEKLFF.

This CDR3 is CASSVGRGYGYTF. The CDR3 nucleotides are TGTGCCAGCAGCGTAGGCAGGGGGTATGGCTACACCTTC. V is TRBV9 and J is TRBJ1-2; 7 positions match TRBD1. Germline CDR1 SGDLS, CDR2 YYNGEE. Unmatched junction bases numbered 1, after V lost 0 bases and J lost 5 bases. The CDR3 has 13 residues.

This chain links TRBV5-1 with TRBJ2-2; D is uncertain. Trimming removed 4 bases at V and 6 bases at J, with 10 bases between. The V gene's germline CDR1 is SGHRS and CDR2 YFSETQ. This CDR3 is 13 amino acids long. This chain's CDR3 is CASSQTEAGELFF. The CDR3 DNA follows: TGCGCCAGCAGCCAGACCGAGGCCGGGGAGCTGTTTTTT.

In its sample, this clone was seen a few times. CDR3 in amino acids: CASSQELDSGQGVQPQHF. CDR3 nucleotide sequence: TGTGCCAGCAGCCAAGAGTTGGATTCGGGACAGGGGGTTCAGCCCCAGCATTTT. V is TRBV4-2 and J is TRBJ1-5; 11 nucleotides match TRBD1. Germline CDR1 LGHNA, CDR2 YNFKEQ. V dropped 0 bases and J dropped 6; count of bases not matched to a gene: 10. CDR3 length: 18 amino acids.

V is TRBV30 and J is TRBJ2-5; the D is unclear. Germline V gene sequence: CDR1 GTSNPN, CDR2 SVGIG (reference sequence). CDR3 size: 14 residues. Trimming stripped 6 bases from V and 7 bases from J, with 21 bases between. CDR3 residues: CACPTESPEWTQYF. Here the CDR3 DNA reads TGTGCCTGCCCCACAGAAAGCCCCGAGTGGACCCAGTACTTC.

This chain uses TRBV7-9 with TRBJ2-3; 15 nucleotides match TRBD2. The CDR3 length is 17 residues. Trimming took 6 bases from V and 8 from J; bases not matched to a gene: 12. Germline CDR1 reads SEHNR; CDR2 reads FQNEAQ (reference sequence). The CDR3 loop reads CASSPTEPGLAGGTQYF. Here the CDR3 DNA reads TGTGCCAGCAGTCCAACAGAACCGGGACTAGCGGGAGGTACGCAGTATTTT.

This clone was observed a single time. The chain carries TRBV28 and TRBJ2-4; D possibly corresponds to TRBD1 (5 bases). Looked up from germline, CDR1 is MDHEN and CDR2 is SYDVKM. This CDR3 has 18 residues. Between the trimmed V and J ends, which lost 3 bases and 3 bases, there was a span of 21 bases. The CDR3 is CASSFSGIGKRGKNIQYF. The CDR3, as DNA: TGTGCCAGCAGTTTCTCAGGGATTGGGAAAAGGGGCAAAAACATTCAGTACTTC.